A single sample is the source of the 30 T cell receptor beta chains below, sequenced in a study of human T cells and chemical hapten exposure. From whole blood left unfractionated, total RNA was extracted. TCRdb recomputed calls from the 5' RACE reads with MiXCR, one row per CDR3 protein. Among fewer than 150,000 distinct CDR3 sequences listed, approximately 19% were seen once. The receptors were sampled from a human donor in good health.

J is TRBJ1-6 and V is TRBV6-6; maybe TRBD1 (5 bases). Germline V gives CDR1 MNHNY, CDR2 SVGAGI (reference sequence). The CDR3 contains 13 residues. V lost 2 bases to trimming and J lost 16 bases, with 15 bases between them. The CDR3 DNA reads as TGTGCCAGCAGTTACGTGGGGCTGAAGGCGCTCCACTTT. It is translated as CASSYVGLKALHF.

J is TRBJ1-5 and V is TRBV7-8; 7 bases line up with TRBD1. Trimming removed 5 bases from V and 0 bases from J; junction bases left unmatched: 7. The CDR3 has 16 amino acids. Germline assignment: CDR1 SGHVS and CDR2 FQNEAQ. The CDR3 sequence: CASSPGQAYSNQPQHF. As DNA, the CDR3 is TGTGCCAGCAGCCCCGGACAGGCCTATAGCAATCAGCCCCAGCATTTT.

In this sample, this clonotype turned up a few times. This chain joins TRBV7-9 and TRBJ1-1; D remains ambiguous. Trimming shortened V by 1 base and J by 12 bases, and 18 bases separated the two germline ends. The CDR3 extends over 14 amino acids. Germline V lookup: CDR1 SEHNR, CDR2 FQNEAQ (reference sequence). CDR3 protein: CASSLVEGYPRTFF. The CDR3 DNA follows: TGTGCCAGCAGCTTAGTAGAAGGTTACCCGCGGACTTTCTTT.

The genes are TRBV30 and TRBJ2-2; D is unresolved. The CDR3 runs 13 residues. V lost 0 bases, J lost 7 bases, and 9 bases lay in between. The germline CDR1 and CDR2 sequences are GTSNPN and SVGIG (reference sequence). CDR3 DNA: TGTGCCTGGAGTGTCGTGCGGAACGGGGAGCTGTTTTTT. It specifies CAWSVVRNGELFF.

The CDR3 DNA reads TGTGCCAGCAGCTTGGTGGGACAGGGCCCATCCTATGGCTACACCTTC. It yields the protein CASSLVGQGPSYGYTF. The genes are TRBV5-5 and TRBJ1-2; TRBD1 agrees at 9 bases. Unmatched junction bases numbered 7, after V lost 0 bases and J lost 4 bases. The V gene's germline CDR1 is SGHKS and CDR2 YYEKEE (reference sequence). The CDR3 spans 16 residues.

This clonotype was seen at least ten times. V gene TRBV12-3 or TRBV12-4 combines with J gene TRBJ2-3; D is possibly TRBD1 (5 bases). This CDR3 region has 14 residues. The V end was cut by 7 bases, the J end by 0 bases, with 11 bases between. CDR3 protein: CASTLWGSTDTQYF. In DNA form, the CDR3 reads TGTGCCAGCACGCTCTGGGGCAGCACAGATACGCAGTATTTT.

The J gene is TRBJ1-1, the V gene TRBV6-6; D might be TRBD1 (6 bases). The CDR3 consists of 16 residues. Per the germline V gene, CDR1 is MNHNY and CDR2 is SVGAGI (reference sequence). V was clipped by 6 bases and J by 0 bases, with 17 bases between them. CDR3 nucleotides: TGTGCCAGCAGCAAAGGGGCGGGGGCTTTGAACACTGAAGCTTTCTTT. Its protein product is CASSKGAGALNTEAFF.

In its sample, this clonotype was seen a few times. The chain joins TRBV4-1 to TRBJ2-7, with no clear D. Per germline, CDR1 MGHRA and CDR2 YSYEKL. This CDR3 contains 15 residues. V was cut by 1 base and J by 0 bases, with 10 bases left in between. This CDR3 reads CASSQGRSSSYEQYF. The CDR3 DNA sequence: TGCGCCAGCAGCCAAGGACGGTCGAGCTCCTACGAGCAGTACTTC.

V and J are TRBV10-2 and TRBJ2-7, with 7 bases identical to TRBD2. V gave up 2 bases and J gave up 2 bases; unmatched junction bases: 6. This CDR3 contains 15 residues. Germline V gives CDR1 WSHSY, CDR2 SAAADI. The CDR3 reads CASSEGAGAPYEQYF. The CDR3 DNA sequence: TGCGCCAGCAGTGAGGGGGCGGGAGCCCCCTACGAGCAGTACTTC.

The chain carries TRBV7-2 and TRBJ2-7, with 10 bases matching TRBD2. The CDR3 covers 16 residues. V lost 5 bases, J lost 4 bases, and 11 bases stayed unmatched. Germline CDR1 and CDR2: SGHTA and FQGNSA. The CDR3 region is CASSPSPGLAQYEQYF. CDR3 DNA: TGTGCCAGCAGCCCATCCCCGGGACTAGCGCAATACGAGCAGTACTTC.

In this sample, this clonotype turned up a few times. The J gene is TRBJ1-2, the V gene TRBV11-2; D unresolved. The CDR3 sequence is 15 residues long. V lost 3 bases to trimming and J lost 8 bases, with 19 bases between them. From germline, CDR1 is SGHAT and CDR2 FQNNGV. The CDR3 loop reads CASSFNPGPSGGYTF. As DNA, the CDR3 is TGTGCCAGCAGCTTCAACCCCGGGCCCAGCGGAGGCTACACCTTC.

V gene TRBV4-2 combines with J gene TRBJ2-3, with TRBD2 identical over 13 bases. V shed 3 bases, J shed 6 bases, and the junction held 9 bases outside the gene matches. CDR3 size: 17 residues. From germline, CDR1 is LGHNA and CDR2 YNFKEQ. This chain's CDR3 is CASSHPGLAGEGDTQYF. The CDR3 DNA reads as TGTGCCAGCAGCCACCCCGGACTAGCGGGAGAAGGGGATACGCAGTATTTT.

This clonotype showed up just a few times. V and J are TRBV2 and TRBJ2-1; tentatively, D is TRBD1 or TRBD2 (5 bases each). CDR1 is SNHLY, CDR2 FYNNEI, per germline. The CDR3 is made up of 15 amino acids. The germline V and J ends were trimmed by 6 bases and 7 bases, with 19 bases remaining between them. The CDR3 DNA reads TGTGCCAGCAGCGGCCCCCCCGGGACCCAGAATGAGCAGTTCTTC. Amino acid sequence: CASSGPPGTQNEQFF.

The J gene is TRBJ2-1, the V gene TRBV5-4; D unresolved. The V end lost 1 base, the J end lost 4 bases, and 12 bases lay between the germline ends. The CDR3 length is 15 residues. Germline V lookup: CDR1 SGHNT, CDR2 YYREEE (reference sequence). CDR3 bases: TGTGCCAGCAGCTTGTCCCAGAACCTATACAATGAGCAGTTCTTC. As protein: CASSLSQNLYNEQFF. The full variable domain, rest sourced from reference TRBV5-4 and TRBJ2-1, is ETGVTQSPTHLIKTRGQQVTLRCSSQSGHNTVSWYQQALGQGPQFIFQYYREEENGRGNFPPRFSGLQFPNYSSELNVNALELDDSALYLCASSLSQNLYNEQFFGPGTRLTVL.

The rearrangement uses TRBV5-6 and TRBJ2-7; no definite D call. The CDR3 is 14 amino acids. Germline assignment: CDR1 SGHDT and CDR2 YYEEEE. Trimming took off 2 bases at V and 0 bases at J, with 9 bases between the two ends. Written as DNA, the CDR3 is TGTGCCAGCAGCTTTGAGGACCCCTCCTACGAGCAGTACTTC. It encodes CASSFEDPSYEQYF.

The chain has TRBV6-6 and TRBJ1-1; 7 bases align to TRBD1. Per germline, CDR1 MNHNY and CDR2 SVGAGI (reference sequence). V lost 7 bases, J lost 4 bases, and 9 bases stayed unmatched. The CDR3 contains 14 residues. CDR3 in DNA: TGTGCCAGCACTCGCCGGGACAGTAGCACTGAAGCTTTCTTT. It translates to CASTRRDSSTEAFF.

This clonotype was seen more than once but under ten times. This chain uses TRBV27 with TRBJ2-1; D gene unclear. Trimming took off 6 bases at V and 8 bases at J, with 20 bases between the two ends. The germline V gene has CDR1 MNHEY and CDR2 SMNVEV (reference sequence). The CDR3 is 15 amino acids. DNA of the CDR3: TGTGCCAGCAGAGGGATTGGAGTTCGAGACGATGAGCAGTTCTTC. The encoded protein is CASRGIGVRDDEQFF.

This clonotype was recorded a few times. The chain is built from TRBV28 and TRBJ2-3; D unresolved. V was pared by 7 bases and J by 6 bases, with 8 bases between. Germline V gives CDR1 MDHEN, CDR2 SYDVKM. The CDR3 is 11 amino acids. CDR3 sequence reads: CASNYMDTQYF. The CDR3 DNA sequence: TGTGCCAGCAATTACATGGATACGCAGTATTTT.

As DNA, the CDR3 is TGTGCCAGCAGTTCAGCCGGAAATAATTCACCCCTCCACTTT. Amino acids: CASSSAGNNSPLHF. The chain links TRBV27 to TRBJ1-6; unclear D gene. The CDR3 loop spans 14 amino acids. Germline V gives CDR1 MNHEY, CDR2 SMNVEV (reference sequence). Trimming removed 4 bases at V and 5 bases at J, with 9 bases between.

This clonotype has only a few counts. V gene TRBV5-1 combines with J gene TRBJ1-1; 8 bases align to TRBD1. V gave up 1 base and J gave up 2 bases; unmatched junction bases: 10. The V gene's germline CDR1 is SGHRS and CDR2 YFSETQ. This CDR3 contains 17 residues. The CDR3 DNA reads TGCGCCAGCAGCTTGTTGGCAGGGGGCTCCCTTAACACTGAAGCTTTCTTT. Translation gives CASSLLAGGSLNTEAFF.

The chain carries TRBV7-9 and TRBJ1-4; a weak D match, TRBD1 (5 bases). V was trimmed by 0 bases and J by 4 bases, leaving 12 bases between them. This CDR3 is built from 16 residues. CDR1 is SEHNR and CDR2 is FQNEAQ in the germline V gene (reference sequence). In nucleotides, the CDR3 is TGTGCCAGCAGCTTAGCTCTGGGGCTCGGTAATGAAAAACTGTTTTTT. Protein: CASSLALGLGNEKLFF.

The chain has TRBV20-1 and TRBJ2-1; D not resolved. The CDR3 spans 11 residues. Germline V gene data show CDR1 as DFQATT and CDR2 as SNEGSKA (reference sequence). Between the trimmed V and J ends, which lost 1 base and 12 bases, there was a span of 10 bases. The CDR3 loop reads CSARVTSWQFF. Here the CDR3 DNA reads TGCAGTGCTAGAGTGACGAGTTGGCAGTTCTTC.

This clonotype was detected many times. The chain joins TRBV9 to TRBJ2-3, with TRBD1 as a possible D gene (6 bases). From germline, CDR1 is SGDLS and CDR2 YYNGEE. V dropped 0 bases and J dropped 7 bases, with 15 bases sitting between them. This CDR3 comprises 15 residues. Here the CDR3 DNA reads TGTGCCAGCAGCGTAGGGGGGCGGAAAGATAATACGCAGTATTTT. It codes for CASSVGGRKDNTQYF.

This clonotype has only a few counts. The genes are TRBV28 and TRBJ1-4, with D perhaps TRBD1 (6 bases). Germline V gene sequence: CDR1 MDHEN, CDR2 SYDVKM. The CDR3 extends over 16 amino acids. V lost 5 bases to trimming and J lost 8 bases, with 21 bases between them. Here the CDR3 reads CASSLPPMAGEEKLFF. DNA for the CDR3: TGTGCCAGCAGTCTCCCCCCGATGGCAGGGGAAGAAAAACTGTTTTTT.

This clonotype was detected only a few times. The genes are TRBV6-6 and TRBJ1-3; 9 nucleotides agree with TRBD1. Germline V gene sequence: CDR1 MNHNY, CDR2 SVGAGI (reference sequence). V shed 5 bases, J shed 1 base, and the junction held 6 bases outside the gene matches. The CDR3 spans 16 residues. CDR3 in amino acids: CASSPTGGASGNTIYF. The CDR3 region has the DNA TGTGCCAGCAGTCCCACAGGGGGCGCTTCTGGAAACACCATATATTTT.

This clonotype was observed a handful of times. This sequence joins TRBV20-1 and TRBJ1-5; 8 bases line up with TRBD1. The germline gives CDR1 DFQATT, CDR2 SNEGSKA (reference sequence). V gave up 3 bases and J gave up 5 bases; unmatched junction bases: 9. The CDR3 runs 15 residues. CDR3 sequence reads: CSARADRVGYQPQHF. Written as DNA, the CDR3 is TGCAGTGCTAGGGCGGACAGGGTTGGATATCAGCCCCAGCATTTT.

The genes are TRBV18 and TRBJ2-7; possible D gene TRBD2, 6 bases. Germline loops: CDR1 KGHSH, CDR2 LQKENI. The V gene lost 3 bases and the J gene lost 0 bases, with 21 bases spanning the gap. CDR3 length: 18 amino acids. CDR3 region: CASSPLSRLEGSSYEQYF. DNA of the CDR3: TGTGCCAGCTCACCGCTTTCCCGACTAGAGGGGAGCTCCTACGAGCAGTACTTC. Combining the CDR3 with reference TRBV18 and TRBJ2-7 gives the whole variable domain NAGVMQNPRHLVRRRGQEARLRCSPMKGHSHVYWYRQLPEEGLKFMVYLQKENIIDESGMPKERFSAEFPKEGPSILRIQQVVRGDSAAYFCASSPLSRLEGSSYEQYFGPGTRLTVT.

The chain uses TRBV5-1 and TRBJ1-1; D not resolved. Germline values: CDR1 SGHRS, CDR2 YFSETQ. The CDR3 sequence is 15 residues long. Trimming left V 0 bases short and J 0 bases short, with 9 bases between. The CDR3 sequence: CASSLEGFMNTEAFF. The CDR3 nucleotides are TGCGCCAGCAGCTTGGAGGGATTCATGAACACTGAAGCTTTCTTT.

The CDR3 bases are TGTGCCAGCAGCCCCTACGGGACTTCTAGCACAGATACGCAGTATTTT. This codes for CASSPYGTSSTDTQYF. The rearrangement uses TRBV3-1 and TRBJ2-3; weak D call: TRBD2 (6 bases). Germline loops: CDR1 LGHDT, CDR2 YNNKEL (reference sequence). V was pared by 4 bases and J by 0 bases, with 14 bases between. The CDR3 runs 16 residues.

This clonotype was counted only a few times. J is TRBJ1-6 and V is TRBV14, with a weak D call TRBD1 (6 bases). This CDR3 region has 18 residues. From germline, CDR1 is SGHDN and CDR2 FVKESK. Trimming took off 4 bases at V and 8 bases at J, with 24 bases between the two ends. The DNA for the CDR3 is TGTGCCAGCAGCCTTCTTCGTAGCTATGGGGGCATGGATTCACCCCTCCACTTT. It translates to CASSLLRSYGGMDSPLHF.